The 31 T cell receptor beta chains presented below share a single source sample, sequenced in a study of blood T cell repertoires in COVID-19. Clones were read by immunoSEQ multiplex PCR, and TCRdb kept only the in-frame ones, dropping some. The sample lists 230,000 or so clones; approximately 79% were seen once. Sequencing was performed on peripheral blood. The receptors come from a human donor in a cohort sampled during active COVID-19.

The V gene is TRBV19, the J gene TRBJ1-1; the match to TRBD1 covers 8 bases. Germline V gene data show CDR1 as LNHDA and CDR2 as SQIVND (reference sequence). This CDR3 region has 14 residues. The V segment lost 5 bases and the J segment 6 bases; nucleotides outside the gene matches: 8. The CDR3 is CASSARQGRAEAFF. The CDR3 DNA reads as TGTGCCAGTAGTGCCCGACAGGGGCGGGCTGAAGCTTTCTTT. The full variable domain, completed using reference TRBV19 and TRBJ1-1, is DGGITQSPKYLFRKEGQNVTLSCEQNLNHDAMYWYRQDPGQGLRLIYYSQIVNDFQKGDIAEGYSVSREKKESFPLTVTSAQKNPTAFYLCASSARQGRAEAFFGQGTRLTVV.

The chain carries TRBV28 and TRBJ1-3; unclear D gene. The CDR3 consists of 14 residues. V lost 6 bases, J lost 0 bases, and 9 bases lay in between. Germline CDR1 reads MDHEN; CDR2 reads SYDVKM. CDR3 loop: CASRSGSSGNTIYF. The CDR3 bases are TGTGCCAGCAGAAGTGGCTCCTCTGGAAACACCATATATTTT.

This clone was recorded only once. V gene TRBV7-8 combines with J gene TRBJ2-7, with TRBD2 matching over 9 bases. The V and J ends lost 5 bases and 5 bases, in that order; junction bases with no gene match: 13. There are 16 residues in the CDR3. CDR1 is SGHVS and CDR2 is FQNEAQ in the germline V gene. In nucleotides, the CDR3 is TGTGCCAGCAGCCGAGGGGGCCTAGCGGGATTCGACGAGCAGTACTTC. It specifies CASSRGGLAGFDEQYF.

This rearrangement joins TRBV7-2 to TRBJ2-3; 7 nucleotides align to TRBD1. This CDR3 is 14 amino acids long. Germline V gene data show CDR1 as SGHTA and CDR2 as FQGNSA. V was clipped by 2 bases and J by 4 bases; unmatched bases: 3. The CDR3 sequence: CASSLRQGADTQYF. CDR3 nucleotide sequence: TGTGCCAGCAGCTTACGACAGGGTGCAGATACGCAGTATTTT.

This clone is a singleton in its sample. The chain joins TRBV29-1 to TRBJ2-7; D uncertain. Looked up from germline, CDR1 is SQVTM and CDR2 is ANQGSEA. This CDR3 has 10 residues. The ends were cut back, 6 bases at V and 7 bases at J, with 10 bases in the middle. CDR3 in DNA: TGCAGCGTCGGAGTCCGGGAGCAGTACTTC. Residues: CSVGVREQYF.

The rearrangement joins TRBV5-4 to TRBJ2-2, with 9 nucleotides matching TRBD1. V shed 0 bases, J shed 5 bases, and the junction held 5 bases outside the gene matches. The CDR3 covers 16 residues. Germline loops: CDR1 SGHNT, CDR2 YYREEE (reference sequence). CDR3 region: CASSLGGTGQTGELFF. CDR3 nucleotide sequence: TGTGCCAGCAGCTTGGGTGGGACAGGGCAGACCGGGGAGCTGTTTTTT.

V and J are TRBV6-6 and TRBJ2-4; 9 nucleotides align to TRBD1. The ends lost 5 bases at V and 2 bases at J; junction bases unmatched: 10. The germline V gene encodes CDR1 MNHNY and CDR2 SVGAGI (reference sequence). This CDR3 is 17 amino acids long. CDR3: CASSPRGTGSTKNIQYF. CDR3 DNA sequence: TGTGCCAGCAGTCCCCGCGGGACAGGGTCGACCAAAAACATTCAGTACTTC.

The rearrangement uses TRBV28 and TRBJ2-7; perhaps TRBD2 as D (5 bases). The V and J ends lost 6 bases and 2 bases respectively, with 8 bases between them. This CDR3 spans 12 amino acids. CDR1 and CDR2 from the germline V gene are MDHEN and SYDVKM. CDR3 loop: CASSLGTYEQYF. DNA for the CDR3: TGTGCCAGCAGCCTCGGGACCTACGAGCAGTACTTC.

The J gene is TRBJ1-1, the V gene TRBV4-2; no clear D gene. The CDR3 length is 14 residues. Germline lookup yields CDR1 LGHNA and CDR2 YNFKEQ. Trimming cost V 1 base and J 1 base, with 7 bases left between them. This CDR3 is CASSQVRENTEAFF. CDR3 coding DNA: TGTGCCAGCAGCCAAGTAAGAGAGAACACTGAAGCTTTCTTT.

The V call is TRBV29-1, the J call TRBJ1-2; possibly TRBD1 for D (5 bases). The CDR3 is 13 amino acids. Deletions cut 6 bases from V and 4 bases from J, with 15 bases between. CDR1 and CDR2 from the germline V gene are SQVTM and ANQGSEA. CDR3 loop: CSVGVGGVYGYTF. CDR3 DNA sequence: TGCAGCGTGGGGGTGGGAGGCGTCTATGGCTACACCTTC.

In nucleotides, the CDR3 is TGTGCCAGCAGTGAGGCTAGGAGAACGGCTGAAGCTTTCTTT. Protein product: CASSEARRTAEAFF. The chain has TRBV2 and TRBJ1-1; D is ambiguous. The V gene lost 3 bases and the J gene lost 6 bases, with 14 bases spanning the gap. Germline V gene sequence: CDR1 SNHLY, CDR2 FYNNEI. The CDR3 is 14 residues long.

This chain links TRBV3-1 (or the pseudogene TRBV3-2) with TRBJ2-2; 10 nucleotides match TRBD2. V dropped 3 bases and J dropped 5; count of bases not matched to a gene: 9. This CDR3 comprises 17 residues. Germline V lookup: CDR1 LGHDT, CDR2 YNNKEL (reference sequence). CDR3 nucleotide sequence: TGTGCCAGCAGCCATGTCATAGCGGGAGGTGATACCGGGGAGCTGTTTTTT. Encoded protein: CASSHVIAGGDTGELFF.

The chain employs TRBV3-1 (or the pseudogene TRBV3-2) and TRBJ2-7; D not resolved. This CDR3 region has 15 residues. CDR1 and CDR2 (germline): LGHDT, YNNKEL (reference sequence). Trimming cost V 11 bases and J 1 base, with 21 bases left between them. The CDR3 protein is CASGREFHPSYEQYF. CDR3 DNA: TGTGCCTCTGGCCGTGAATTTCATCCTTCCTACGAGCAGTACTTC.

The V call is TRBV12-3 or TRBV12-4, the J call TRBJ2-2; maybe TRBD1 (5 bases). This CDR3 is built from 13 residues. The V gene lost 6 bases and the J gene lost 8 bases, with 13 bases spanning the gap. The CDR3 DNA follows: TGTGCCAGCAGGGGCAGGGTCTCGGGGGAGCTGTTTTTT. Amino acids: CASRGRVSGELFF.

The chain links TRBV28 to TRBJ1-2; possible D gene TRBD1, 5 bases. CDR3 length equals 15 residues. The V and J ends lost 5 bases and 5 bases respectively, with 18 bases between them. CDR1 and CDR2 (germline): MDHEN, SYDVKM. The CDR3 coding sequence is TGTGCCAGCAGTCCCTGGACAACTTCAAGGTATGGCTACACCTTC. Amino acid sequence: CASSPWTTSRYGYTF.

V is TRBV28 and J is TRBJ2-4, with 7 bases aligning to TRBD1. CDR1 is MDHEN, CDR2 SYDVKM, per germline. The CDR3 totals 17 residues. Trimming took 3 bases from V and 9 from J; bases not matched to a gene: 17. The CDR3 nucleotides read TGTGCCAGCAGTTTTATTGGTATGTCGAGGGGGCTTGCCATTCAGTACTTC. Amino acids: CASSFIGMSRGLAIQYF.

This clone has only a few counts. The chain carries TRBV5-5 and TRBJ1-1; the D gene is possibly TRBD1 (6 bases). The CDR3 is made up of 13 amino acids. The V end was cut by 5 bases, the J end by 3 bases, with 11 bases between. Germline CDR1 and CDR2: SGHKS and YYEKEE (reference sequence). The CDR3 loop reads CASSDTGYTEAFF. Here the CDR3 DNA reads TGTGCCAGCAGTGATACAGGGTACACTGAAGCTTTCTTT. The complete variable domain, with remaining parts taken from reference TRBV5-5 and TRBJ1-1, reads DAGVTQSPTHLIKTRGQQVTLRCSPISGHKSVSWYQQVLGQGPQFIFQYYEKEERGRGNFPDRFSARQFPNYSSELNVNALLLGDSALYLCASSDTGYTEAFFGQGTRLTVV.

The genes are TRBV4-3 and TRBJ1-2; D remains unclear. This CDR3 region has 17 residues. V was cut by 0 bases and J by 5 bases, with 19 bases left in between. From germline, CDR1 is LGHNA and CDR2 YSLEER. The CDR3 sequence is CASSQDYVPSVNYGYTF. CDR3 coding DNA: TGCGCCAGCAGCCAAGATTATGTTCCCTCAGTGAATTATGGCTACACCTTC.

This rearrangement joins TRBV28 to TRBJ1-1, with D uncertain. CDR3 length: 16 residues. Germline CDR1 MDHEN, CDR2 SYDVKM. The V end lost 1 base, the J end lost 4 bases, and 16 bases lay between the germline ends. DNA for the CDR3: TGTGCCAGCAGTTTATTTCGTCAGGCTCAGCCCACTGAAGCTTTCTTT. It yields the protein CASSLFRQAQPTEAFF.

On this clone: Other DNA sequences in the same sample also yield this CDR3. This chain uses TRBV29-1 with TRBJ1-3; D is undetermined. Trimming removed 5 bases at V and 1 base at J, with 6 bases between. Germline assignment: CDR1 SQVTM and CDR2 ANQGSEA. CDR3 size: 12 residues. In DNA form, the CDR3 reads TGCAGCGTTATCCGTTCTGGAAACACCATATATTTT. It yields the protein CSVIRSGNTIYF.

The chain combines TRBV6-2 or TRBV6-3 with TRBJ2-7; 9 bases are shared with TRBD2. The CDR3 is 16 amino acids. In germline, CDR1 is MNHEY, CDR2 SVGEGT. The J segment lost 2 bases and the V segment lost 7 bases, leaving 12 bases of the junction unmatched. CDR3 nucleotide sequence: TGTGCCAGCACCCCGGGCGGGAGGGAAAGGGCCTACGAGCAGTACTTC. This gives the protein CASTPGGRERAYEQYF.

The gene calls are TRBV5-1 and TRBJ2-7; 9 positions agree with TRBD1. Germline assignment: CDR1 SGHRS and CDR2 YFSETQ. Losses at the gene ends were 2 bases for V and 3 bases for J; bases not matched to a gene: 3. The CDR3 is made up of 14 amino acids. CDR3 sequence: CASSFWTGDYEQYF. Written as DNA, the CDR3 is TGCGCCAGCAGCTTCTGGACAGGGGACTACGAGCAGTACTTC.

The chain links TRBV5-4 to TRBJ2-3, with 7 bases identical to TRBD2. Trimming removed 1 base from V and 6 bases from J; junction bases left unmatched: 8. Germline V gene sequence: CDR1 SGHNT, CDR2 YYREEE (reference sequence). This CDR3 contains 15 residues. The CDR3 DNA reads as TGTGCCAGCAGCTTGAGTCGGGGAGGGTCCGATACGCAGTATTTT. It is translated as CASSLSRGGSDTQYF.

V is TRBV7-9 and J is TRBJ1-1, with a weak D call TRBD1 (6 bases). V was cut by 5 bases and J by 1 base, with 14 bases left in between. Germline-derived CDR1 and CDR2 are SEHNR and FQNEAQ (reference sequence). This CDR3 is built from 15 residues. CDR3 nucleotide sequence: TGTGCCAGCAGCCCCCAACAGGGCACGAACACTGAAGCTTTCTTT. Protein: CASSPQQGTNTEAFF.

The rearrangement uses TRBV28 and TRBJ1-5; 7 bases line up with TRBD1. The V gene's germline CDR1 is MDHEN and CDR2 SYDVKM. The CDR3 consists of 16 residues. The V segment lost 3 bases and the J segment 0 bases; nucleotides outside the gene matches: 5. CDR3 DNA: TGTGCCAGCAGTTTCCGGGACAGATATAGCAATCAGCCCCAGCATTTT. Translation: CASSFRDRYSNQPQHF.

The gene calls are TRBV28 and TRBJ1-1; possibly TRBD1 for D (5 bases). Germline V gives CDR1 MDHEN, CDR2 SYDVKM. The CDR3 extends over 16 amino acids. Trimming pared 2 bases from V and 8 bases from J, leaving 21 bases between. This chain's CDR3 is CASSLGGAGGGLEAFF. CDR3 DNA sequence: TGTGCCAGCAGTTTAGGAGGGGCCGGGGGGGGACTGGAAGCTTTCTTT.

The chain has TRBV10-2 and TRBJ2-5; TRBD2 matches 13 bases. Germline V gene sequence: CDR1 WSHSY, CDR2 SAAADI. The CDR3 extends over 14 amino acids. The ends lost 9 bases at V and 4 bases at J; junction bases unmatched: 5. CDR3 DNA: TGCGCCAGTCGGACTAGCGGGAGCGGAGAGACCCAGTACTTC. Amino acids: CASRTSGSGETQYF.

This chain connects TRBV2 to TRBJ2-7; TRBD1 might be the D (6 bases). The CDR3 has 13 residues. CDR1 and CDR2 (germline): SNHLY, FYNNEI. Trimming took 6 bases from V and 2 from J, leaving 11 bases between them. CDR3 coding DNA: TGTGCCAGCAGCGTGGACAGTCCCTACGAGCAGTACTTC. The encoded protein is CASSVDSPYEQYF.

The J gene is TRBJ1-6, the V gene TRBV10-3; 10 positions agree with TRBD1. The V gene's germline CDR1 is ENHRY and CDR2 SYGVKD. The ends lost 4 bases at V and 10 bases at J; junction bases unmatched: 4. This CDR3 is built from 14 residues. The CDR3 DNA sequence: TGTGCCATCAGTGGACAGGGGGCCAGATCACCCCTCCACTTT. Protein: CAISGQGARSPLHF.

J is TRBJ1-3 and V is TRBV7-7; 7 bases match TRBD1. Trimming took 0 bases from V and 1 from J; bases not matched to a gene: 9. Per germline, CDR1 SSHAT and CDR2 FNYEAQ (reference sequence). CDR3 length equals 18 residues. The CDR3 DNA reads TGTGCCAGCAGCTTAGCGCGGGACAGAGTTTCTTCTGGAAACACCATATATTTT. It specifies CASSLARDRVSSGNTIYF.

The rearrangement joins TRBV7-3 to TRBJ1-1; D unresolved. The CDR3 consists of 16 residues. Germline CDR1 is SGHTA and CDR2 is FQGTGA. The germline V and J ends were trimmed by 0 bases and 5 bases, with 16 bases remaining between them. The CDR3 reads CASSLTSNPPRTEAFF. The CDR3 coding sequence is TGTGCCAGCAGCTTAACGTCGAACCCCCCTAGAACTGAAGCTTTCTTT.